Here is one T cell receptor (beta chain) with its context. Sequencing was performed with immunoSEQ multiplex PCR; in TCRdb, only in-frame clones are kept and a portion is missing. The data contain tens of thousands of clones, roughly 90% of them singletons. The sample is drawn from a study of blood T cell repertoires in COVID-19. Background on the study: Collection of acute and convalescent COVID-19 samples took place in the United States, Italy and Spain.

The CDR3 consists of 14 residues. Germline CDR1 is SGHRS and CDR2 is YFSETQ. The V end was cut by 4 bases, the J end by 1 base, with 11 bases between. V usage is TRBV5-1 and J usage is TRBJ2-5; TRBD1 might be the D (6 bases). The source of this sequence is a man aged 35-49 years with COVID-19, enrolled during active disease. Sample: peripheral blood. The CDR3 sequence: CASSQGQSQETQYF. DNA for the CDR3: TGCGCCAGCAGCCAAGGACAGAGCCAAGAGACCCAGTACTTC.